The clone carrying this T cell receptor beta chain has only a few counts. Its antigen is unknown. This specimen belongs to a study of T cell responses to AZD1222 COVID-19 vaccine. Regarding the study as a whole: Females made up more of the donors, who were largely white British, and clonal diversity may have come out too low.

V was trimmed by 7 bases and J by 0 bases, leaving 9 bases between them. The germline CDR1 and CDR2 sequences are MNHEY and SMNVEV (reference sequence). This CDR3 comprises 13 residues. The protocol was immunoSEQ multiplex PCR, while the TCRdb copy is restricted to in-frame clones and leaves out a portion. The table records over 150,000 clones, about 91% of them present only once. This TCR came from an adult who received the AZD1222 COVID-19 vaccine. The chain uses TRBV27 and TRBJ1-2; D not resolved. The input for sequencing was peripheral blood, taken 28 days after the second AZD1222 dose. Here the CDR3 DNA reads TGTGCCAGCAAGGCCGGACCTAACTATGGCTACACCTTC. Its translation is CASKAGPNYGYTF.